The T cell receptor beta chain under discussion was sequenced for a study of beta chain features in type 1 diabetes. With 2 bases removed from V and 0 bases from J, the gap between germline ends came to 7 bases. Germline-derived CDR1 and CDR2 are SQVTM and ANQGSEA. The CDR3 totals 14 residues. Isolated RNA was reverse transcribed in full, so expressed TCRB transcripts were sequenced. Assay: immunoSEQ multiplex PCR; the TCRdb copy retains only in-frame clones and omits some. The sample records some 640,000 clones, more than 13% being singletons. Findings of the study overall: Among patients with Type 1 diabetes, TCRB CDR3s were moderately but significantly shorter in every one of the four CD4+ subsets.

Each of the sorted populations had a purity greater than 98%. Note on this clone: What it recognizes is unknown.

The sample was naive CD4+ T cells from blood. The clonotype originates from a man in his late teens or twenties with type 1 diabetes. The rearrangement joins TRBV29-1 to TRBJ2-2; the D is unclear. CDR3 DNA: TGCAGCGTTGAAAGGCAGGCGAACACCGGGGAGCTGTTTTTT. It is translated as CSVERQANTGELFF.